This entry lists 32 T cell receptor beta chains sequenced from one sample in a study of T-cell memory formation after mild COVID-19. TCRdb re-analysed the 5' RACE reads in MiXCR, keeping a single row per CDR3 protein. The sample records roughly 600,000 distinct CDR3 sequences, over 15% being singletons. Sequenced material: PBMCs or a T cell subset sorted from them (not recorded which). The receptors were gathered from an adult woman who had mild COVID-19 (a few samples of this study predate the infection). Cell type and time point are not known.

The rearrangement links TRBV30 to TRBJ1-3, with D hard to call. Germline V CDR1 and CDR2: GTSNPN, SVGIG (reference sequence). The CDR3 runs to 16 residues. The germline V and J ends were trimmed by 0 bases and 2 bases, with 14 bases remaining between them. The DNA for the CDR3 is TGTGCCTGGAGTGTAACGCCAGTCCTCCCTGGAAACACCATATATTTT. Residues: CAWSVTPVLPGNTIYF.

In its sample, this clonotype was seen a few times. This chain links TRBV9 with TRBJ1-1; the match to TRBD1 covers 7 bases. The CDR3 sequence is 17 residues long. Per the germline V gene, CDR1 is SGDLS and CDR2 is YYNGEE. Losses at the gene ends were 2 bases for V and 0 bases for J; bases not matched to a gene: 10. CDR3 sequence reads: CASSVSGTADMNTEAFF. CDR3 nucleotides: TGTGCCAGCAGCGTGAGCGGGACAGCTGATATGAACACTGAAGCTTTCTTT.

This clonotype was seen a few times. The genes are TRBV7-2 and TRBJ2-7; 7 bases match TRBD2. Germline CDR1 and CDR2: SGHTA and FQGNSA. The V segment lost 2 bases and the J segment 2 bases; nucleotides outside the gene matches: 3. The CDR3 runs 14 residues. In DNA, the CDR3 is TGTGCCAGCAGCTTAAAGGCGGGAGCCTACGAGCAGTACTTC. It specifies CASSLKAGAYEQYF.

The chain couples TRBV4-1 to TRBJ2-7; 7 positions match TRBD1. The CDR3 is made up of 16 amino acids. Germline lookup yields CDR1 MGHRA and CDR2 YSYEKL. Losses at the gene ends were 3 bases for V and 3 bases for J; bases not matched to a gene: 11. This CDR3 reads CASSHHSGQVNYEQYF. CDR3 bases: TGCGCCAGCAGCCACCACAGCGGACAGGTGAACTACGAGCAGTACTTC.

This clonotype was found a few times. The chain combines TRBV12-3 or TRBV12-4 with TRBJ2-1, with 11 nucleotides matching TRBD2. The CDR3 runs to 16 residues. V was pared by 5 bases and J by 4 bases, with 7 bases of the junction left unmatched. In DNA, the CDR3 is TGTGCCAGCAGTCAGTTACTAGCGGGGGTTTACAATGAGCAGTTCTTC. This codes for CASSQLLAGVYNEQFF.

The V call is TRBV29-1, the J call TRBJ2-5, with D hard to call. Germline loops: CDR1 SQVTM, CDR2 ANQGSEA. V was clipped by 5 bases and J by 2 bases, with 12 bases between them. This CDR3 contains 13 residues. The CDR3 sequence: CSVSGQNQETQYF. Written as DNA, the CDR3 is TGCAGCGTTTCTGGGCAGAATCAAGAGACCCAGTACTTC.

The genes are TRBV2 and TRBJ1-5; perhaps TRBD1 as D (5 bases). The germline V gene has CDR1 SNHLY and CDR2 FYNNEI. V lost 5 bases, J lost 7 bases, and 9 bases lay in between. The CDR3 runs 12 residues. The CDR3: CASSWTQQPQHF. In DNA form, the CDR3 reads TGTGCCAGCAGTTGGACACAACAGCCCCAGCATTTT.

This clonotype showed up just a few times. The chain combines TRBV7-2 with TRBJ2-1; 8 bases fit TRBD2. The V and J ends lost 5 bases and 7 bases, in that order; junction bases with no gene match: 13. CDR3 length: 16 amino acids. Germline V gene lookup returns CDR1 SGHTA and CDR2 FQGNSA. The CDR3 loop reads CASSPGGRGAGNEQFF. As DNA, the CDR3 is TGTGCCAGCAGCCCCGGGGGGCGGGGGGCAGGGAATGAGCAGTTCTTC.

This chain joins TRBV12-3 or TRBV12-4 and TRBJ2-7; maybe TRBD1 (5 bases). This CDR3 contains 14 residues. The ends were cut back, 4 bases at V and 2 bases at J, with 12 bases in the middle. The CDR3 DNA reads TGTGCCAGCAGTTCGTTTGTAGGGGCCTACGAGCAGTACTTC. Its protein product is CASSSFVGAYEQYF.

This chain uses TRBV29-1 with TRBJ1-6; possibly TRBD1 for D (5 bases). CDR1 is SQVTM, CDR2 ANQGSEA, per germline. Trimming took 3 bases from V and 5 from J, leaving 8 bases between them. This CDR3 comprises 13 residues. The CDR3 DNA reads TGCAGCGTTGAGCGGGACGATAATTCACCCCTCCACTTT. It codes for CSVERDDNSPLHF. The full variable domain, in which reference TRBV29-1 and TRBJ1-6 provide the parts outside the CDR3, is SAVISQKPSRDICQRGTSLTIQCQVDSQVTMMFWYRQQPGQSLTLIATANQGSEATYESGFVIDKFPISRPNLTFSTLTVSNMSPEDSSIYLCSVERDDNSPLHFGNGTRLTVT.

This clonotype was counted a single time. V gene TRBV18 combines with J gene TRBJ2-1; TRBD2 agrees at 7 bases. The germline V gene has CDR1 KGHSH and CDR2 LQKENI. There are 17 residues in the CDR3. V lost 2 bases to trimming and J lost 4 bases; unmatched junction nucleotides: 11. In DNA form, the CDR3 reads TGTGCCAGCTCACCAATCTCGGCTAGCGGCTCTTACAATGAGCAGTTCTTC. Translation gives CASSPISASGSYNEQFF.

The gene calls are TRBV11-2 and TRBJ2-5; D gene unclear. Germline CDR1 is SGHAT and CDR2 is FQNNGV. This CDR3 contains 16 residues. The germline V and J ends were trimmed by 1 base and 1 base, with 13 bases remaining between them. CDR3 residues: CASSLGEAVFQETQYF. The CDR3 nucleotides read TGTGCCAGCAGCTTAGGGGAAGCAGTATTCCAAGAGACCCAGTACTTC.

This clonotype was found a few times. The rearrangement uses TRBV2 and TRBJ2-2; the match to TRBD1 covers 8 bases. CDR3 length equals 13 residues. Germline-derived CDR1 and CDR2 are SNHLY and FYNNEI. Unmatched junction bases numbered 1, after V lost 9 bases and J lost 1 base. DNA for the CDR3: TGTGCCAGTGGACAGGGGAACACCGGGGAGCTGTTTTTT. Protein: CASGQGNTGELFF.

This clonotype has just a few counts. V gene TRBV27 combines with J gene TRBJ2-1; TRBD2 matches 10 bases. The CDR3 length is 18 residues. Germline CDR1 MNHEY, CDR2 SMNVEV (reference sequence). Trimming removed 3 bases from V and 9 bases from J; junction bases left unmatched: 17. CDR3 loop: CASSLRVLASGSRGEQFF. CDR3 nucleotide sequence: TGTGCCAGCAGTTTGCGGGTACTGGCTAGCGGGAGTCGAGGTGAGCAGTTCTTC.

At least ten counts were recorded for this clonotype. This sequence joins TRBV4-2 and TRBJ2-7, with TRBD2 identical over 9 bases. After removal of 0 bases from V and 4 bases from J, the junction contained 4 bases not matched to a gene. Germline-derived CDR1 and CDR2 are LGHNA and YNFKEQ. The CDR3 spans 15 residues. CDR3 residues: CASSQERGGQYEQYF. DNA for the CDR3: TGTGCCAGCAGCCAAGAGCGGGGGGGCCAATACGAGCAGTACTTC.

This clonotype was counted only a few times. The J gene is TRBJ2-3, the V gene TRBV5-6; possible D gene TRBD1, 5 bases. The CDR3 extends over 15 amino acids. Between the trimmed V and J ends, which lost 0 bases and 4 bases, there was a span of 12 bases. Germline lookup yields CDR1 SGHDT and CDR2 YYEEEE. The CDR3, as DNA: TGTGCCAGCAGCTTGGTTCCAGGGTCAGCAGATACGCAGTATTTT. The encoded protein is CASSLVPGSADTQYF.

There are a few counts of this clonotype. The chain links TRBV12-5 to TRBJ1-5; 7 nucleotides align to TRBD1. Germline V gene lookup returns CDR1 LGHNT and CDR2 FRNRAP. This CDR3 has 14 residues. V was pared by 5 bases and J by 5 bases, with 6 bases of the junction left unmatched. CDR3 DNA sequence: TGTGCTAGTGGTCGTGGGACAGCAGATCAGCCCCAGCATTTT. It is translated as CASGRGTADQPQHF.

The table lists this clonotype with a few counts. The chain is built from TRBV5-1 and TRBJ1-1; a weak D match, TRBD1 (6 bases). V lost 2 bases to trimming and J lost 4 bases, with 21 bases between them. From germline, CDR1 is SGHRS and CDR2 YFSETQ. The CDR3 has 17 amino acids. The CDR3 reads CASSLRGTGLILTEAFF. The CDR3 DNA sequence: TGCGCCAGCAGCTTACGTGGCACAGGGCTGATCCTCACTGAAGCTTTCTTT. The variable domain in full, completed from reference TRBV5-1 and TRBJ1-1, reads KAGVTQTPRYLIKTRGQQVTLSCSPISGHRSVSWYQQTPGQGLQFLFEYFSETQRNKGNFPGRFSGRQFSNSRSEMNVSTLELGDSALYLCASSLRGTGLILTEAFFGQGTRLTVV.

This clonotype appeared a few times. The rearrangement links TRBV30 to TRBJ1-4; maybe TRBD1 (5 bases). V lost 3 bases to trimming and J lost 5 bases, with 13 bases between them. The V gene's germline CDR1 is GTSNPN and CDR2 SVGIG (reference sequence). The CDR3 extends over 14 amino acids. The CDR3 DNA sequence: TGTGCCTGGAGCCCGGGACTGGGAAATGAAAAACTGTTTTTT. This codes for CAWSPGLGNEKLFF.

This clonotype came up a few times. V gene TRBV19 combines with J gene TRBJ2-1; 11 bases map to TRBD2. This CDR3 contains 16 residues. J was trimmed by 4 bases and V by 5 bases; bases with no gene match: 7. Per germline, CDR1 LNHDA and CDR2 SQIVND (reference sequence). CDR3 sequence: CASSDVAGGRYNEQFF. Written as DNA, the CDR3 is TGTGCCAGTAGTGATGTAGCGGGGGGGCGGTACAATGAGCAGTTCTTC.

This rearrangement joins TRBV3-1 to TRBJ2-3, with D tentatively TRBD2 (5 bases). Germline assignment: CDR1 LGHDT and CDR2 YNNKEL (reference sequence). V was shortened by 3 bases and J by 3 bases, with 10 bases between the two germline ends. This CDR3 is built from 14 residues. CDR3 residues: CASSHGMGTDTQYF. CDR3 DNA: TGTGCCAGCAGCCACGGGATGGGAACAGATACGCAGTATTTT.

The V gene is TRBV5-6, the J gene TRBJ1-2; 8 bases are shared with TRBD1. This CDR3 spans 13 amino acids. J lost 4 bases, V lost 3 bases, and 2 bases had no gene match. Germline loops: CDR1 SGHDT, CDR2 YYEEEE. The CDR3 DNA is TGTGCCAGCAGCTCGGGACAGGCCTATGGCTACACCTTC. Translated: CASSSGQAYGYTF.

A few counts support this clonotype. The chain combines TRBV7-9 with TRBJ2-7; 7 bases match TRBD1. In germline, CDR1 is SEHNR, CDR2 FQNEAQ (reference sequence). The junction had 14 bases not matched to a gene; V was cut back by 5 bases and J by 4 bases. CDR3 size: 16 residues. In DNA form, the CDR3 reads TGTGCCAGCAGCCAAGCAGGGACAGTGTTTCCTTACGAGCAGTACTTC. It specifies CASSQAGTVFPYEQYF.

This clonotype occurred a few times. This rearrangement joins TRBV24-1 to TRBJ2-5; TRBD1 is a possible D gene (7 bases). Trimming removed 7 bases at V and 5 bases at J, with 16 bases between. The CDR3 has 14 residues. Germline V gene sequence: CDR1 KGHDR, CDR2 SFDVKD. CDR3 DNA: TGTGCCACCAGCCTCGGAGGGGGCGGTGAGACCCAGTACTTC. Translation: CATSLGGGGETQYF.

This clonotype was found a few times. The chain has TRBV5-1 and TRBJ2-1; 11 positions agree with TRBD2. CDR3 length equals 15 residues. V shed 0 bases and J 8 bases; nucleotides not matched to a gene: 4. Germline CDR1 and CDR2: SGHRS and YFSETQ. CDR3 DNA: TGCGCCAGCAGCTTGGAAGTAGCGGGGGGGCATGAGCAGTTCTTC. Translation gives CASSLEVAGGHEQFF.

DNA for the CDR3: TGTGCCATCAGTGAGAGTGGGCAGCCCCAGCATTTT. It encodes CAISESGQPQHF. The rearrangement uses TRBV10-3 and TRBJ1-5; D is ambiguous. The ends were cut back, 2 bases at V and 7 bases at J, with 6 bases in the middle. This CDR3 spans 12 amino acids. The germline V gene encodes CDR1 ENHRY and CDR2 SYGVKD.

This clonotype was observed a few times. V is TRBV29-1 and J is TRBJ1-3; possibly TRBD1 for D (5 bases). Trimming took 5 bases from V and 4 from J, leaving 6 bases between them. CDR1 SQVTM and CDR2 ANQGSEA come from the germline V gene. The CDR3 length is 11 residues. The CDR3 protein is CSVRTGNTIYF. The CDR3 coding sequence is TGCAGCGTTCGGACAGGAAACACCATATATTTT. Filled out from reference TRBV29-1 and TRBJ1-3, the complete variable domain reads SAVISQKPSRDICQRGTSLTIQCQVDSQVTMMFWYRQQPGQSLTLIATANQGSEATYESGFVIDKFPISRPNLTFSTLTVSNMSPEDSSIYLCSVRTGNTIYFGEGSWLTVV.

This clonotype was counted ten times or more. The V gene is TRBV12-3 or TRBV12-4, the J gene TRBJ1-1; 7 nucleotides match TRBD1. Trimming at V came to 5 bases and at J to 4 bases, leaving 7 bases not matched to a gene. The CDR3 length is 14 residues. The DNA of the CDR3 is TGTGCCAGCAGTCTTACAGGGGTGGCCACTGAAGCTTTCTTT. Its translation: CASSLTGVATEAFF.

The chain links TRBV5-1 to TRBJ2-3, with 8 bases aligning to TRBD2. CDR3 length: 12 amino acids. Losses at the gene ends were 5 bases for V and 12 bases for J; bases not matched to a gene: 8. Per the germline V gene, CDR1 is SGHRS and CDR2 is YFSETQ. The CDR3 coding sequence is TGCGCCAGCAGTTTCCCGGGACTAGATCAGTATTTT. Amino acid sequence: CASSFPGLDQYF.

DNA for the CDR3: TGTGCCAGCAGCCAAGACTGGACGAACACTGAAGCTTTCTTT. It encodes CASSQDWTNTEAFF. This rearrangement joins TRBV3-1 to TRBJ1-1; no clear D. This CDR3 region has 14 residues. V lost 0 bases, J lost 1 base, and 6 bases lay in between. Germline V gives CDR1 LGHDT, CDR2 YNNKEL (reference sequence).

This clonotype has a handful of counts. The V gene is TRBV12-3 or TRBV12-4, the J gene TRBJ2-3; TRBD1 is a possible D gene (6 bases). This CDR3 has 16 residues. Trimming took off 8 bases at V and 0 bases at J, with 18 bases between the two ends. The CDR3 nucleotides are TGTGCCAGCGGTGGTACGGGACACCCTAGCACAGATACGCAGTATTTT. It codes for CASGGTGHPSTDTQYF.

This clonotype was found a few times. The chain joins TRBV7-9 to TRBJ1-3; 9 positions match TRBD1. Germline V gives CDR1 SEHNR, CDR2 FQNEAQ (reference sequence). This CDR3 is 16 amino acids long. Losses at the gene ends were 8 bases for V and 5 bases for J; bases not matched to a gene: 13. The DNA of the CDR3 is TGTGCCAGCGAACCCGTACCCGGGACAGGGCGAAACACCATATATTTT. Translated, it gives CASEPVPGTGRNTIYF.